Listed below are T cell receptor beta chains from one sample, sequenced in a study of CD8 T cells in Susac syndrome. TCRdb reanalysed the immunoSEQ multiplex PCR reads using MiXCR and keeps one entry per CDR3 protein. The sample records some 150,000 distinct CDR3 sequences, roughly 96% being singletons. The sequenced sample was CD8+ T cells from PBMCs. Receptors were obtained from a human donor with multiple sclerosis. Both conserved end residues are part of each CDR3. A D gene is named only where the DNA matches it firmly. Some rows mark clone size as missing; the rest say once, few, many or name a class of expanded clone.

TRBJ1-1 | . | . | TRBV30 | CAWSASGGEAFF
TRBJ1-6 | . | . | TRBV6-5 | CASRTLVYSPLHF
TRBJ2-1 | . | . | TRBV12-3/TRBV12-4 | CASREGVKQFF
TRBJ1-1 | TRBD1 | . | TRBV29-1 | CSVGQGNLDTEAFF
TRBJ2-1 | TRBD2 | once | TRBV15 | CATSRDFERGGLISYNEQFF
TRBJ2-7 | . | . | TRBV2 | CASSDEGYEQYF
TRBJ1-2 | . | once | TRBV4-1 | CASSPGTLRNYGYTF
TRBJ2-7 | TRBD2 | . | TRBV27 | CASSLALAGGYEQYF
TRBJ1-1 | . | . | TRBV4-2 | CASSQFRDTEAFF
TRBJ2-5 | . | . | TRBV14 | CASISPTGDLETQYF
TRBJ1-2 | TRBD1 | . | TRBV27 | CASKEGANGYTF
TRBJ2-1 | . | . | TRBV5-1 | CASSAPERKSYNEQFF
TRBJ1-1 | . | . | TRBV29-1 | CSVRRNTEAFF
TRBJ2-1 | . | . | TRBV7-6 | CASSPKGIALGDEQFF
TRBJ1-4 | . | . | TRBV12-3/TRBV12-4 | CASSFSGLGANEKLFF
TRBJ2-1 | . | . | TRBV3-1 | CGKHRENSYNEQFF
TRBJ2-7 | . | once | TRBV20-1 | CSASSRVGNYEQYF
TRBJ1-1 | TRBD1 | . | TRBV7-8 | CASSLTGGVTEAFF
TRBJ1-1 | . | . | TRBV29-1 | CSVAGDGGTEAFF
TRBJ1-5 | . | . | TRBV27 | CASSLRYNQPQHF
TRBJ1-2 | . | few | TRBV9 | CASSGTNYGYTF
TRBJ2-3 | TRBD2 | . | TRBV7-9 | CASSLPLAGGRDTQYF
TRBJ2-1 | TRBD2 | . | TRBV7-9 | CASRGSGPSPYNEQFF
TRBJ2-1 | TRBD2 | . | TRBV30 | CAWDGLAGNEQFF
TRBJ2-3 | . | . | TRBV9 | CASSVRDSTDTQYF
TRBJ2-7 | . | . | TRBV4-2 | CASSQANREISYEQYF
TRBJ2-5 | . | few | TRBV6-1 | CASRDQETQYF
TRBJ1-2 | . | . | TRBV7-9 | CASSRRTAEGDYGYTF
TRBJ2-6 | . | . | TRBV13 | CASGVRGLTAGANVLTF
TRBJ1-2 | . | . | TRBV6-1 | CASSGQTNYGYTF
TRBJ2-2 | . | . | TRBV7-9 | CASSLVLAMAGELFF
TRBJ2-2 | . | . | TRBV12-3/TRBV12-4 | CASSSPLRQAVLFF
TRBJ2-3 | . | . | TRBV3-1 | CASSQESPLRGGATDTQYF
TRBJ1-1 | TRBD1 | . | TRBV28 | CASSPQDRTEAFF
TRBJ1-1 | . | . | TRBV5-1 | CASSFNGGEAFF
TRBJ1-1 | . | . | TRBV12-3/TRBV12-4 | CASSLDRATTEAFF
TRBJ2-2 | TRBD1 | . | TRBV29-1 | CSVFGQAGELFF
TRBJ1-1 | TRBD1 | . | TRBV7-9 | CASSLVQGARTEAFF
TRBJ2-2 | . | . | TRBV7-3 | CASSSTGVIGELFF
TRBJ2-5 | . | . | TRBV11-2 | CASTIVDSSWETQYF
TRBJ1-2 | . | . | TRBV29-1 | CSVPSGSYDYGYTF
TRBJ2-7 | . | . | TRBV27 | CASKSGYEQYF
TRBJ2-5 | . | . | TRBV4-2 | CASSQGLGASQETQYF
TRBJ2-5 | . | . | TRBV29-1 | CSVGIQETQYF
TRBJ2-1 | . | . | TRBV27 | CASTPLGGKFKHEQFF
TRBJ2-5 | . | . | TRBV7-6 | CASSSTPTGTQETQYF
TRBJ1-2 | . | . | TRBV6-1 | CASSEEGYGDYGYTF
TRBJ1-1 | . | . | TRBV3-1 | CASSQGRWVGEAFF
TRBJ2-1 | TRBD1 | . | TRBV25-1 | CASSSAGQGSYNEQFF